The T cell receptor (beta chain) described here comes from a study of monozygotic twins with inflammatory bowel disease. General study findings and limits: The sharing of clonotypes with others was lower in IBD patients than in healthy twins, especially with disease activity. No distinction between different T cell subtypes was possible.

A note on this clonotype: Its antigen is not known.

Germline values: CDR1 DFQATT, CDR2 SNEGSKA (reference sequence). The CDR3 length is 15 residues. Without any T cell sorting, total RNA was isolated from whole blood. cDNA was produced in eight separate reactions per sample. TCRdb re-called the 5' RACE reads and shows each CDR3 protein once, DNA omitted. This table holds under 350,000 distinct CDR3 sequences. The TCR sequence derives from a human donor with ulcerative colitis or Crohn's disease, or a healthy co-twin of an affected twin (not recorded which). The chain uses TRBV20-1 and TRBJ2-3; TCRdb lists TRBD2, though no DNA is available to test this call. Sequenced sample: blood. CDR3 amino acids: CSAPASGRSTDTQYF.